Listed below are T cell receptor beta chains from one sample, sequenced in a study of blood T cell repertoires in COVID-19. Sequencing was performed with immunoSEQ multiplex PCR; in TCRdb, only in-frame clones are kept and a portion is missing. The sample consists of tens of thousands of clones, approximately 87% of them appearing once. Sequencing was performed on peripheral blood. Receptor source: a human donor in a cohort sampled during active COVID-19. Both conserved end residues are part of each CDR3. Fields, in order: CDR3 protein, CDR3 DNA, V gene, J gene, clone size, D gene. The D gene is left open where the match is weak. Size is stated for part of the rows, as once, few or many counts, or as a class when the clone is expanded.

CDR3 protein: CASSLLGANENEQYF
CDR3 DNA: TGCGCCAGCAGCCTCCTGGGGGCCAATGAGAACGAGCAGTACTTC
V gene: TRBV4-1
J gene: TRBJ2-7
clone size: -
D gene: -

CDR3 protein: CASSQGVSGGQKTQYF
CDR3 DNA: TGCGCCAGCAGCCAAGGGGTTAGCGGGGGACAAAAGACCCAGTACTTC
V gene: TRBV4-3
J gene: TRBJ2-5
clone size: -
D gene: TRBD2

CDR3 protein: CASSASGTANTEAFF
CDR3 DNA: TGTGCCAGCAGCGCATCCGGGACAGCGAACACTGAAGCTTTCTTT
V gene: TRBV5-4
J gene: TRBJ1-1
clone size: -
D gene: TRBD1

CDR3 protein: CASSLSYNYGYTF
CDR3 DNA: TGTGCCAGCAGTTTATCGTATAACTATGGCTACACCTTC
V gene: TRBV27
J gene: TRBJ1-2
clone size: -
D gene: -

CDR3 protein: CATSGQGKLQPQHF
CDR3 DNA: TGTGCCACCTCGGGACAGGGGAAGTTACAGCCCCAGCATTTT
V gene: TRBV24-1
J gene: TRBJ1-5
clone size: -
D gene: TRBD1

CDR3 protein: CASSLGQDPYEQYF
CDR3 DNA: TGTGCCAGCAGCTTGGGACAGGATCCCTACGAGCAGTACTTC
V gene: TRBV5-4
J gene: TRBJ2-7
clone size: -
D gene: -

CDR3 protein: CAISESRGGLSEAFF
CDR3 DNA: TGTGCCATCAGTGAGTCTCGCGGGGGCCTGAGTGAAGCTTTCTTT
V gene: TRBV10-3
J gene: TRBJ1-1
clone size: -
D gene: -

CDR3 protein: CASSHGTSDYNEQFF
CDR3 DNA: TGCGCCAGCAGCCACGGGACTAGCGACTACAATGAGCAGTTCTTC
V gene: TRBV4-3
J gene: TRBJ2-1
clone size: -
D gene: TRBD2

CDR3 protein: CASSENTGVGEQYF
CDR3 DNA: TGTGCCAGCAGTGAAAACACGGGGGTCGGGGAGCAGTACTTC
V gene: TRBV6-1
J gene: TRBJ2-7
clone size: -
D gene: -

CDR3 protein: CASSPGQANQPQHF
CDR3 DNA: TGTGCCAGCAGCCCCGGACAGGCTAATCAGCCCCAGCATTTT
V gene: TRBV7-2
J gene: TRBJ1-5
clone size: -
D gene: TRBD1

CDR3 protein: CASSFEGSPLHF
CDR3 DNA: TGTGCCAGCAGTTTTGAGGGATCACCCCTCCACTTT
V gene: TRBV27
J gene: TRBJ1-6
clone size: -
D gene: -

CDR3 protein: CASSVGVSSYNEQFF
CDR3 DNA: TGTGCCAGCAGTGTCGGGGTAAGCTCCTACAATGAGCAGTTCTTC
V gene: TRBV2
J gene: TRBJ2-1
clone size: -
D gene: -

CDR3 protein: CASRPRDVNTEAFF
CDR3 DNA: TGTGCCAGCAGGCCGCGGGATGTGAACACTGAAGCTTTCTTT
V gene: TRBV27
J gene: TRBJ1-1
clone size: -
D gene: -

CDR3 protein: CASSASGGFSYEQYF
CDR3 DNA: TGTGCCAGCAGCGCTAGCGGGGGGTTCTCCTACGAGCAGTACTTC
V gene: TRBV7-2
J gene: TRBJ2-7
clone size: -
D gene: TRBD2

CDR3 protein: CASSLAQGGYGYTF
CDR3 DNA: TGCGCCAGCAGCTTGGCACAGGGTGGCTATGGCTACACCTTC
V gene: TRBV5-1
J gene: TRBJ1-2
clone size: -
D gene: -

CDR3 protein: CASSEGTAGGDTQYF
CDR3 DNA: TGTGCCAGCAGTGAAGGGACGGCGGGGGGCGATACGCAGTATTTT
V gene: TRBV6-1
J gene: TRBJ2-3
clone size: once
D gene: TRBD2

CDR3 protein: CASKRLAGDPTGELFF
CDR3 DNA: TGCGCCAGCAAACGGCTAGCGGGGGACCCAACCGGGGAGCTGTTTTTT
V gene: TRBV5-1
J gene: TRBJ2-2
clone size: -
D gene: TRBD2

CDR3 protein: CASRLTANYGYTF
CDR3 DNA: TGTGCCAGCAGGTTGACAGCTAACTATGGCTACACCTTC
V gene: TRBV6-5
J gene: TRBJ1-2
clone size: few
D gene: -

CDR3 protein: CASRKTGAHQPQHF
CDR3 DNA: TGTGCCAGTAGAAAAACAGGAGCCCATCAGCCCCAGCATTTT
V gene: TRBV19
J gene: TRBJ1-5
clone size: -
D gene: -

CDR3 protein: CASSRGDLRGSTDTQYF
CDR3 DNA: TGTGCCAGCAGTCGAGGCGATCTCAGGGGAAGCACAGATACGCAGTATTTT
V gene: TRBV3-1/TRBV3-2
J gene: TRBJ2-3
clone size: -
D gene: -

CDR3 protein: CASGGWSNQPQHF
CDR3 DNA: TGTGCCAGCGGGGGCTGGAGCAATCAGCCCCAGCATTTT
V gene: TRBV28
J gene: TRBJ1-5
clone size: -
D gene: -

CDR3 protein: CAITRDRGYEQYF
CDR3 DNA: TGTGCCATCACGCGGGACAGGGGTTACGAGCAGTACTTC
V gene: TRBV2
J gene: TRBJ2-7
clone size: -
D gene: TRBD1

CDR3 protein: CASSFQGNTEAFF
CDR3 DNA: TGTGCCAGCAGCTTTCAGGGAAACACTGAAGCTTTCTTT
V gene: TRBV12-3/TRBV12-4
J gene: TRBJ1-1
clone size: -
D gene: -

CDR3 protein: CASSLGVRGGPDTQYF
CDR3 DNA: TGTGCCAGCTCACTCGGAGTACGGGGGGGCCCCGATACGCAGTATTTT
V gene: TRBV18
J gene: TRBJ2-3
clone size: -
D gene: TRBD2

CDR3 protein: CATQTGNTEAFF
CDR3 DNA: TGTGCCACCCAAACAGGGAACACTGAAGCTTTCTTT
V gene: TRBV6-5
J gene: TRBJ1-1
clone size: once
D gene: -

CDR3 protein: CASSQLGAYEQYF
CDR3 DNA: TGCGCCAGCAGCCAACTGGGAGCCTACGAGCAGTACTTC
V gene: TRBV4-3
J gene: TRBJ2-7
clone size: -
D gene: -

CDR3 protein: CASSIFQNNEQFF
CDR3 DNA: TGTGCCAGTAGTATCTTCCAGAACAATGAGCAGTTCTTC
V gene: TRBV19
J gene: TRBJ2-1
clone size: -
D gene: -

CDR3 protein: CAGRQGGTDTQYF
CDR3 DNA: TGTGCCGGACGACAGGGGGGCACAGATACGCAGTATTTT
V gene: TRBV28
J gene: TRBJ2-3
clone size: -
D gene: TRBD1

CDR3 protein: CASSLDGRFYEQYF
CDR3 DNA: TGCGCCAGCAGCTTGGATGGCAGGTTCTACGAGCAGTACTTC
V gene: TRBV5-1
J gene: TRBJ2-7
clone size: -
D gene: -

CDR3 protein: CASSYRGGTEAFF
CDR3 DNA: TGTGCCAGCAGTTACAGGGGGGGCACTGAAGCTTTCTTT
V gene: TRBV5-5
J gene: TRBJ1-1
clone size: -
D gene: TRBD1

CDR3 protein: CASSILIGTSGGLSSYEQYF
CDR3 DNA: TGTGCCAGCAGCATACTTATCGGGACTAGCGGGGGCCTAAGCTCCTACGAGCAGTACTTC
V gene: TRBV7-8
J gene: TRBJ2-7
clone size: -
D gene: TRBD2

CDR3 protein: CASSVGQGSYGYTF
CDR3 DNA: TGTGCCAGCAGCGTCGGACAGGGGAGTTATGGCTACACCTTC
V gene: TRBV5-6
J gene: TRBJ1-2
clone size: once
D gene: TRBD1

CDR3 protein: CASSLGGDRRNQPQHF
CDR3 DNA: TGTGCCAGCAGCTTAGGAGGGGACAGACGCAATCAGCCCCAGCATTTT
V gene: TRBV7-6
J gene: TRBJ1-5
clone size: -
D gene: TRBD1

CDR3 protein: CASSPVPGQGNTIYF
CDR3 DNA: TGTGCCAGCAGCCCCGTCCCGGGACAGGGAAACACCATATATTTT
V gene: TRBV7-7
J gene: TRBJ1-3
clone size: few
D gene: TRBD1

CDR3 protein: CASSNFRDNNQPQHF
CDR3 DNA: TGCGCCAGCAGCAACTTCCGGGACAACAATCAGCCCCAGCATTTT
V gene: TRBV4-1
J gene: TRBJ1-5
clone size: few
D gene: -

CDR3 protein: CASSQGRGGYNEQFF
CDR3 DNA: TGTGCCAGCAGCCAAGGGCGGGGGGGTTACAATGAGCAGTTCTTC
V gene: TRBV3-1/TRBV3-2
J gene: TRBJ2-1
clone size: few
D gene: TRBD2

CDR3 protein: CASSLAQTVIGYTF
CDR3 DNA: TGTGCCAGCAGCTTAGCGCAAACGGTAATAGGCTACACCTTC
V gene: TRBV7-9
J gene: TRBJ1-2
clone size: -
D gene: -